A selection of T cell receptor beta chains follows, all from one sample in a study of T cell responses to AZD1222 COVID-19 vaccine. Method: immunoSEQ multiplex PCR; TCRdb's copy keeps in-frame clones and lacks some. The data hold about 140,000 clones, with less than 95% observed a single time. Sequencing used peripheral blood, obtained 28 days after the second AZD1222 dose. The receptors were gathered from an adult who received the AZD1222 COVID-19 vaccine. Both conserved end residues are part of each CDR3. A D gene is named only where the DNA matches it firmly. Not every row has a clone size; where given, it reads once, few, many or a size class.

D gene: TRBD1; V gene: TRBV6-5; clone size: NA; J gene: TRBJ1-2; CDR3 DNA: TGTGCCAGCAGCCTACAGGGGACCTATGGCTACACCTTC; CDR3 protein: CASSLQGTYGYTF
D gene: NA; V gene: TRBV12-3/TRBV12-4; clone size: NA; J gene: TRBJ2-7; CDR3 DNA: TGTGCCAGCAGTCCAGGGTACGAGCAGTACTTC; CDR3 protein: CASSPGYEQYF
D gene: NA; V gene: TRBV7-8; clone size: few; J gene: TRBJ2-7; CDR3 DNA: TGTGCCAGCAGCCCCCACCAGGGACCCTCCTACGAGCAGTACTTC; CDR3 protein: CASSPHQGPSYEQYF
D gene: NA; V gene: TRBV7-2; clone size: NA; J gene: TRBJ1-3; CDR3 DNA: TGTGCCAGCAGCTTACAGGGAATTGGGCTCTCTGGAAACACCATATATTTT; CDR3 protein: CASSLQGIGLSGNTIYF
D gene: NA; V gene: TRBV28; clone size: NA; J gene: TRBJ2-7; CDR3 DNA: TGTGCCAGCAGTTTATTAGACAAGTCCTACGAGCAGTACTTC; CDR3 protein: CASSLLDKSYEQYF
D gene: TRBD2; V gene: TRBV7-2; clone size: NA; J gene: TRBJ2-5; CDR3 DNA: TGTGCCAGCAGCTCAACGGGGGGGCGGAAGACCCAGTACTTC; CDR3 protein: CASSSTGGRKTQYF
D gene: NA; V gene: TRBV5-4; clone size: NA; J gene: TRBJ1-1; CDR3 DNA: TGTGCCAGCAGCTTCGCAGGGACGAACACTGAAGCTTTCTTT; CDR3 protein: CASSFAGTNTEAFF
D gene: NA; V gene: TRBV18; clone size: NA; J gene: TRBJ1-5; CDR3 DNA: TGTGCCAGCTCACCAGAGGGGTATAGCAATCAGCCCCAGCATTTT; CDR3 protein: CASSPEGYSNQPQHF
D gene: TRBD1; V gene: TRBV6-5; clone size: NA; J gene: TRBJ1-1; CDR3 DNA: TGTGCCAGCAGTCTCAGGGGGCTGGGGCATGAAGCTTTCTTT; CDR3 protein: CASSLRGLGHEAFF
D gene: TRBD1; V gene: TRBV14; clone size: NA; J gene: TRBJ1-2; CDR3 DNA: TGTGCCAGCAGCCAAGAGACAGGGGATTGGCGAAACTATGGCTACACCTTC; CDR3 protein: CASSQETGDWRNYGYTF
D gene: NA; V gene: TRBV6-5; clone size: NA; J gene: TRBJ2-3; CDR3 DNA: TGTGCCAGTTTCTTACCCGACACAGATACGCAGTATTTT; CDR3 protein: CASFLPDTDTQYF
D gene: NA; V gene: TRBV12-3/TRBV12-4; clone size: once; J gene: TRBJ1-4; CDR3 DNA: TGTGCCATCTCAGAGGGAGGGAAACTGTTTTTT; CDR3 protein: CAISEGGKLFF
D gene: NA; V gene: TRBV19; clone size: NA; J gene: TRBJ1-4; CDR3 DNA: TGTGCCAGTAGAGGGTCACCTTTAACTAATGAAAAACTGTTTTTT; CDR3 protein: CASRGSPLTNEKLFF
D gene: NA; V gene: TRBV2; clone size: NA; J gene: TRBJ1-1; CDR3 DNA: TGTGCCAGCATGGGGGTACCAGGGACGATTTTCGGGAACACTGAAGCTTTCTTT; CDR3 protein: CASMGVPGTIFGNTEAFF
D gene: NA; V gene: TRBV7-8; clone size: NA; J gene: TRBJ1-3; CDR3 DNA: TGTGCCAGCAGCTTATGGTCCACCAGCTCTGGAAACACCATATATTTT; CDR3 protein: CASSLWSTSSGNTIYF
D gene: TRBD1; V gene: TRBV18; clone size: NA; J gene: TRBJ2-1; CDR3 DNA: TGTGCCAGCTCACCCTCGGGACAGGTATACAATGAGCAGTTCTTC; CDR3 protein: CASSPSGQVYNEQFF
D gene: NA; V gene: TRBV7-7; clone size: NA; J gene: TRBJ2-2; CDR3 DNA: TGTGCCAGCAGCTTGGGGTCCGGCTCAACCGGGGAGCTGTTTTTT; CDR3 protein: CASSLGSGSTGELFF
D gene: NA; V gene: TRBV2; clone size: NA; J gene: TRBJ2-3; CDR3 DNA: TGTGCCAGCAGTGAAGCAAGGCTAGCGAGGGCAGATACGCAGTATTTT; CDR3 protein: CASSEARLARADTQYF
D gene: NA; V gene: TRBV6-5; clone size: NA; J gene: TRBJ1-5; CDR3 DNA: TGTGCCAGCAGTTACGACAGGACCCTGAATCAGCCCCAGCATTTT; CDR3 protein: CASSYDRTLNQPQHF
D gene: NA; V gene: TRBV5-6; clone size: NA; J gene: TRBJ1-3; CDR3 DNA: TGTGCCAGCAGCTTGGTCTCAGATACTGGAAACACCATATATTTT; CDR3 protein: CASSLVSDTGNTIYF
D gene: TRBD2; V gene: TRBV29-1; clone size: NA; J gene: TRBJ2-3; CDR3 DNA: TGCAGCGTTGGCGGGAGGGCCACAGATACGCAGTATTTT; CDR3 protein: CSVGGRATDTQYF
D gene: TRBD1; V gene: TRBV28; clone size: NA; J gene: TRBJ1-5; CDR3 DNA: TGTGCCAGCAAGGACAGGGGGTTAGGACAGCCCCAGCATTTT; CDR3 protein: CASKDRGLGQPQHF
D gene: NA; V gene: TRBV9; clone size: NA; J gene: TRBJ2-7; CDR3 DNA: TGTGCCAGCAGCGTAGCCCCAGAGAGCTCCTACGAGCAGTACTTC; CDR3 protein: CASSVAPESSYEQYF
D gene: NA; V gene: TRBV10-3; clone size: NA; J gene: TRBJ2-1; CDR3 DNA: TGTGCCATCAGTGAAATGGCGGGGGAGCAGTTCTTC; CDR3 protein: CAISEMAGEQFF
D gene: TRBD2; V gene: TRBV7-2; clone size: NA; J gene: TRBJ2-7; CDR3 DNA: TGTGCCAGCAGCTTAGTTGGGGGGGGCTACGAGCAGTACTTC; CDR3 protein: CASSLVGGGYEQYF
D gene: NA; V gene: TRBV29-1; clone size: once; J gene: TRBJ1-2; CDR3 DNA: TGCAGCGTTGACGTGGGTGGCGATGGCTACACCTTC; CDR3 protein: CSVDVGGDGYTF
D gene: NA; V gene: TRBV7-8; clone size: NA; J gene: TRBJ2-2; CDR3 DNA: TGTGCCAGCAGCCCAGTCCGAATTATCAACACCGGGGAGCTGTTTTTT; CDR3 protein: CASSPVRIINTGELFF
D gene: TRBD1; V gene: TRBV27; clone size: NA; J gene: TRBJ2-6; CDR3 DNA: TGTGCCAGCAGTTTTATGGACAGGGGACCTGGGGCCAACGTCCTGACTTTC; CDR3 protein: CASSFMDRGPGANVLTF
D gene: TRBD1; V gene: TRBV11-2; clone size: NA; J gene: TRBJ2-7; CDR3 DNA: TGTGCCAGCAGCTTAACCCGGGACAGACCCTACGAGCAGTACTTC; CDR3 protein: CASSLTRDRPYEQYF
D gene: TRBD2; V gene: TRBV24-1; clone size: NA; J gene: TRBJ2-1; CDR3 DNA: TGTGCCACCAGTGACCCCAATAGCGGGAACTACAATGAGCAGTTCTTC; CDR3 protein: CATSDPNSGNYNEQFF
D gene: NA; V gene: TRBV28; clone size: NA; J gene: TRBJ1-2; CDR3 DNA: TGTGCCAGCAGTGGACCCGGGCAGGGTGACTATGGCTACACCTTC; CDR3 protein: CASSGPGQGDYGYTF
D gene: NA; V gene: TRBV5-4; clone size: NA; J gene: TRBJ2-7; CDR3 DNA: TGTGCCAGCAGCCCCGGACTCAACTACGAGCAGTACTTC; CDR3 protein: CASSPGLNYEQYF
D gene: TRBD1; V gene: TRBV18; clone size: NA; J gene: TRBJ1-5; CDR3 DNA: TGTGCCAGCTCCCCTGGACAGGGAGTAATACAGCCCCAGCATTTT; CDR3 protein: CASSPGQGVIQPQHF